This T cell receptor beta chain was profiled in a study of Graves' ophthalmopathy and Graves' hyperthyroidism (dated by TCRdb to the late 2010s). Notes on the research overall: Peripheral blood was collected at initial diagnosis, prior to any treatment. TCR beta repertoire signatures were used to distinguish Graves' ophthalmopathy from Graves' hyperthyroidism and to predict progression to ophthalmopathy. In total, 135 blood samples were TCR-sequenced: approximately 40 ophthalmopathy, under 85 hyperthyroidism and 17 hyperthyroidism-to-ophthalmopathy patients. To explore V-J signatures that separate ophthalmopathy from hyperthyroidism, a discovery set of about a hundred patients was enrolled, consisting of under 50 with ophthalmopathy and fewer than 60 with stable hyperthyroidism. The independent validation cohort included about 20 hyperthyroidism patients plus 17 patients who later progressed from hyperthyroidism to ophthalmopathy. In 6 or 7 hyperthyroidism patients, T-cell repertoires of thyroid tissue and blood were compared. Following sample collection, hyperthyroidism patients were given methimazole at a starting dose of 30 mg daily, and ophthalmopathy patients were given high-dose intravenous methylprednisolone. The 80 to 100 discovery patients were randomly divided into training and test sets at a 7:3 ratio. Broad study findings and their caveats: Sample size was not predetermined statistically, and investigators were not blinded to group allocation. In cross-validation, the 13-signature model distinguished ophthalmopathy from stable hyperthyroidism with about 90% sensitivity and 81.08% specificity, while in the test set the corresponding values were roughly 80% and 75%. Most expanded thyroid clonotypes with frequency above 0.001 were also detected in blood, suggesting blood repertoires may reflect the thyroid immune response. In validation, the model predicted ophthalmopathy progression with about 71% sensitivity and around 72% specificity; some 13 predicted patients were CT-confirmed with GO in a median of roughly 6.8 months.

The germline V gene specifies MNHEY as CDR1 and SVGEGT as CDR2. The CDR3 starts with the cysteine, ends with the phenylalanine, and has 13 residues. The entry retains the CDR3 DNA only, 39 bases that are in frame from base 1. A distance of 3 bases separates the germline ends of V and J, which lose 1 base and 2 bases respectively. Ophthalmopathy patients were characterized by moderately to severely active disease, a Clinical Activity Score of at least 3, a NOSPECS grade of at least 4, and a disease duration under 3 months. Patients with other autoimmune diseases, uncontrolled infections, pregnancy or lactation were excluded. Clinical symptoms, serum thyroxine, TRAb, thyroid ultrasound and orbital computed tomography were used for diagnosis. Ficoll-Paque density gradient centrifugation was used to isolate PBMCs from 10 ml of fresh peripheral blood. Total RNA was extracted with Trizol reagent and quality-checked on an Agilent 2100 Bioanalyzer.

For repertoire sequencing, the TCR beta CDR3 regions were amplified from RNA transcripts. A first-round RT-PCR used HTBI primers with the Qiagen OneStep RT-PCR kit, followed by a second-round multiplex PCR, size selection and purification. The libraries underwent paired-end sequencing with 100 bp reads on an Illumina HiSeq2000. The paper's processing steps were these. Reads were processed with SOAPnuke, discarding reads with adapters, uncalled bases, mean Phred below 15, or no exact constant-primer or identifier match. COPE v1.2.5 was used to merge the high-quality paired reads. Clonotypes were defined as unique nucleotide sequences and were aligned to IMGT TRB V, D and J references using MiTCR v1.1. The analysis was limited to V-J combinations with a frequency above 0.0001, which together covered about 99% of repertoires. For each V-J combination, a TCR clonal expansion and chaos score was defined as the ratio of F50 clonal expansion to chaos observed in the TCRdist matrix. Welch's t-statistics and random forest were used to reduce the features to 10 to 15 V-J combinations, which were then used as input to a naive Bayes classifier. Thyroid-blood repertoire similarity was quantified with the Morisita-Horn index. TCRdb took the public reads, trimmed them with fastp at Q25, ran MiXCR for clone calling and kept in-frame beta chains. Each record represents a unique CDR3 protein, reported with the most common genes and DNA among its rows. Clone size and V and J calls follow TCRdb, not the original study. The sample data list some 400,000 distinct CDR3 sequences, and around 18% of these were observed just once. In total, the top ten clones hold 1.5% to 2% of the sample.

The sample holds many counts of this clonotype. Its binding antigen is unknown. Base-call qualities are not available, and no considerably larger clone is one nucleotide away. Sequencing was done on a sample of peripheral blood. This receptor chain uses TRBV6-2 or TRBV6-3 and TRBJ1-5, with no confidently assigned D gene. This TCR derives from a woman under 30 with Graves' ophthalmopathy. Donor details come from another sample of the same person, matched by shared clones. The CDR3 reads CASSYYRNQPQHF. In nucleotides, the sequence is TGTGCCAGCAGTTACTACCGCAATCAGCCCCAGCATTTT.